Below, 8 T cell receptor beta chains from the same sample are listed, as sequenced in a study of blood T cell repertoires in COVID-19. Some clones are missing from TCRdb's copy, which holds only in-frame ones; the method was immunoSEQ multiplex PCR. The table has under 300,000 clones, around 88% seen once; the top ten hold 2% to 2.5%. The sequenced sample was PBMCs or T cells enriched from blood (not recorded which). These receptors were collected from a middle-aged woman with acute COVID-19.

The chain links TRBV7-8 to TRBJ1-4; TRBD1 agrees at 7 bases. V trimming: 2 bases; J trimming: 8 bases; junction bases outside the gene matches: 2. CDR3 length: 13 amino acids. Germline CDR1 and CDR2: SGHVS and FQNEAQ. The CDR3 loop is CASSLTGAEKLFF. CDR3 sequence (DNA): TGTGCCAGCAGCTTAACAGGGGCCGAAAAACTGTTTTTT. Full variable domain (rest looked up from reference TRBV7-8 and TRBJ1-4): GAGVSQSPRYKVAKRGQDVALRCDPISGHVSLFWYQQALGQGPEFLTYFQNEAQLDKSGLPSDRFFAERPEGSVSTLKIQRTQQEDSAVYLCASSLTGAEKLFFGSGTQLSVL.

The gene calls are TRBV19 and TRBJ1-5; D remains ambiguous. Trimming took 5 bases from V and 3 from J, leaving 14 bases between them. CDR1 and CDR2 (germline): LNHDA, SQIVND (reference sequence). The CDR3 has 15 amino acids. The CDR3 bases are TGTGCCAGTAGTGGGCGTTCAGGATCCAATCAGCCCCAGCATTTT. The encoded protein is CASSGRSGSNQPQHF.

As for this clone: The same CDR3 can be traced to other DNA sequences in this sample. CDR3 in DNA: TGTGCCAGCAGTTATGGACAGGGCTGGTACGAGCAGTACTTC. Protein sequence: CASSYGQGWYEQYF. The V gene is TRBV6-2 or TRBV6-3, the J gene TRBJ2-7; 8 bases line up with TRBD1. The CDR3 has 14 residues. Germline V CDR1 and CDR2: MNHEY, SVGEGT. Unmatched junction bases numbered 5, after V lost 3 bases and J lost 4 bases.

V and J are TRBV3-1 (or the pseudogene TRBV3-2) and TRBJ2-4; D is unresolved. With 2 bases removed from V and 0 bases from J, the gap between germline ends came to 8 bases. CDR1 is LGHDT and CDR2 is YNNKEL in the germline V gene (reference sequence). The CDR3 loop spans 15 amino acids. The CDR3 coding sequence is TGTGCCAGCAGCCAACTTGAACTAGCCAAAAACATTCAGTACTTC. Its protein product is CASSQLELAKNIQYF.

The V gene is TRBV18, the J gene TRBJ1-6; D is unclear. V lost 6 bases to trimming and J lost 4 bases, with 10 bases between them. CDR1 and CDR2 from the germline V gene are KGHSH and LQKENI. The CDR3 spans 14 residues. The CDR3 loop is CASSSTSYNSPLHF. CDR3 nucleotides: TGTGCCAGCTCTTCCACCAGTTATAATTCACCCCTCCACTTT.

The V and J genes are TRBV7-2 and TRBJ1-4; 8 bases are shared with TRBD1. Germline CDR1 and CDR2: SGHTA and FQGNSA. J gave up 11 bases and V 1 base, and 6 bases lay outside the gene matches. The CDR3 runs to 14 residues. This CDR3 is CASSLGQGAGKLFF. CDR3 bases: TGTGCCAGCAGCTTAGGCCAGGGGGCCGGGAAACTGTTTTTT. Together with reference TRBV7-2 and TRBJ1-4, the CDR3 gives the full variable domain: GAGVSQSPSNKVTEKGKDVELRCDPISGHTALYWYRQSLGQGLEFLIYFQGNSAPDKSGLPSDRFSAERTGGSVSTLTIQRTQQEDSAVYLCASSLGQGAGKLFFGSGTQLSVL.

The genes are TRBV30 and TRBJ2-5; 13 bases are shared with TRBD2. CDR1 and CDR2 from the germline V gene are GTSNPN and SVGIG (reference sequence). This CDR3 is 15 amino acids long. V shed 7 bases and J 4 bases; nucleotides not matched to a gene: 9. In nucleotides, the CDR3 is TGTGCCTTCACTAGCGGGAGGGCCGTAGGAGAGACCCAGTACTTC. This sequence encodes CAFTSGRAVGETQYF.

The chain couples TRBV7-2 to TRBJ2-5; D ambiguous. Trimming removed 5 bases from V and 2 bases from J, with 3 bases in between. The CDR3 has 11 amino acids. CDR1 and CDR2 from the germline V gene are SGHTA and FQGNSA. The CDR3 spells CASSEQETQYF. DNA for the CDR3: TGTGCCAGCAGCGAGCAAGAGACCCAGTACTTC. The entire variable domain, with the rest obtained from reference TRBV7-2 and TRBJ2-5, is as follows: GAGVSQSPSNKVTEKGKDVELRCDPISGHTALYWYRQSLGQGLEFLIYFQGNSAPDKSGLPSDRFSAERTGGSVSTLTIQRTQQEDSAVYLCASSEQETQYFGPGTRLLVL.